These 27 T cell receptor beta chains came from one sample sequenced in a study of blood T cell repertoires in COVID-19. Assay used: immunoSEQ multiplex PCR; TCRdb lists only in-frame clones, some missing. The table shows 100,000 to 150,000 clones, with around nine tenths occurring only once. Sequenced input: peripheral blood. The receptors stem from a woman older than 75 with acute or convalescent COVID-19.

The chain combines TRBV19 with TRBJ1-4, with no clear D. Germline lookup yields CDR1 LNHDA and CDR2 SQIVND (reference sequence). V dropped 4 bases and J dropped 3 bases, with 18 bases sitting between them. There are 17 residues in the CDR3. CDR3 amino acids: CASSTLSGGLPNEKLFF. The CDR3 nucleotides read TGTGCCAGTAGTACCCTATCCGGAGGATTGCCTAATGAAAAACTGTTTTTT.

This rearrangement joins TRBV18 to TRBJ1-1; maybe TRBD1 (5 bases). CDR1 is KGHSH, CDR2 LQKENI, per germline. The CDR3 has 14 amino acids. Trimming pared 6 bases from V and 0 bases from J, leaving 11 bases between. The CDR3 DNA reads TGTGCCAGCTCCCCGTCGACAGTGAACACTGAAGCTTTCTTT. Amino acids: CASSPSTVNTEAFF.

This clone has a single count. The chain is built from TRBV27 and TRBJ1-2; the match to TRBD1 covers 10 bases. This CDR3 contains 13 residues. The germline CDR1 and CDR2 sequences are MNHEY and SMNVEV (reference sequence). V shed 4 bases and J 7 bases; nucleotides not matched to a gene: 3. The CDR3 sequence is CASSSGQGSGYTF. The CDR3 coding sequence is TGTGCCAGCAGTTCGGGACAGGGGAGTGGCTACACCTTC.

This chain uses TRBV3-1 (or the pseudogene TRBV3-2) with TRBJ2-3; TRBD2 matches 8 bases. This CDR3 spans 15 amino acids. The germline V gene has CDR1 LGHDT and CDR2 YNNKEL (reference sequence). V dropped 5 bases and J dropped 1; count of bases not matched to a gene: 5. The CDR3 sequence: CASSITSGRTDTQYF. In DNA, the CDR3 is TGTGCCAGCAGCATAACTAGCGGACGCACAGATACGCAGTATTTT.

V usage is TRBV15 and J usage is TRBJ2-2; TRBD1 matches 7 bases. J lost 5 bases, V lost 0 bases, and 6 bases had no gene match. Germline CDR1 and CDR2: LNHNV and YYDKDF (reference sequence). The CDR3 runs to 16 residues. Written as DNA, the CDR3 is TGTGCCACCAGCAGAGAACAGGGGTGGGTGACCGGGGAGCTGTTTTTT. Its translation: CATSREQGWVTGELFF.

This sequence joins TRBV6-5 and TRBJ2-7; weak D call: TRBD2 (5 bases). Trimming took off 8 bases at V and 2 bases at J, with 13 bases between the two ends. The germline CDR1 and CDR2 sequences are MNHEY and SVGAGI. The CDR3 has 13 amino acids. CDR3 bases: TGTGCCAGCGTAGGACTGGATACCTACGAGCAGTACTTC. As protein: CASVGLDTYEQYF.

On this clone: Sequence at one end of the junction differs from germline and may be a read error. The genes are TRBV5-8 and TRBJ1-2, with 7 bases identical to TRBD1. The CDR3 runs to 11 residues. Germline CDR1 SGHTS, CDR2 YDEGEE. In nucleotides, the CDR3 is TGTGCCAGCAGCGGACAGGACCGCGTCGCCTTC. It specifies CASSGQDRVAF.

V gene TRBV29-1 combines with J gene TRBJ1-5; D ambiguous. The V and J ends lost 3 bases and 6 bases respectively, with 12 bases between them. CDR1 is SQVTM, CDR2 ANQGSEA, per germline. This CDR3 contains 13 residues. This CDR3 reads CSVDEGIGQPQHF. CDR3 in DNA: TGCAGCGTTGACGAGGGTATCGGTCAGCCCCAGCATTTT. The variable domain in full, with the rest retrieved from reference TRBV29-1 and TRBJ1-5, is SAVISQKPSRDICQRGTSLTIQCQVDSQVTMMFWYRQQPGQSLTLIATANQGSEATYESGFVIDKFPISRPNLTFSTLTVSNMSPEDSSIYLCSVDEGIGQPQHFGDGTRLSIL.

In this sample, this clone turned up a few times. This chain connects TRBV7-6 to TRBJ2-2, with no clear D. Trimming stripped 5 bases from V and 7 bases from J, with 14 bases between. CDR3 length: 14 amino acids. Germline loops: CDR1 SGHVS, CDR2 FNYEAQ. CDR3 in DNA: TGTGCCAGCAGCCCACAGTGGTCTGGCGGGGAGCTGTTTTTT. It codes for CASSPQWSGGELFF.

The chain is built from TRBV4-1 and TRBJ2-3, with D maybe TRBD2 (6 bases). CDR1 is MGHRA and CDR2 is YSYEKL in the germline V gene. V was cut by 5 bases and J by 0 bases, with 15 bases left in between. The CDR3 runs to 16 residues. CDR3 sequence: CASSTTRDSSTDTQYF. For the CDR3, the DNA is TGCGCCAGCAGCACTACCCGGGACTCTAGCACAGATACGCAGTATTTT.

The chain carries TRBV7-9 and TRBJ2-1, with 7 positions matching TRBD1. This CDR3 contains 13 residues. Germline-derived CDR1 and CDR2 are SEHNR and FQNEAQ (reference sequence). The trim removed 4 bases at V and 8 bases at J, leaving 5 bases unmatched. The CDR3 reads CASSYRDSYEQFF. The CDR3 region has the DNA TGTGCCAGCAGCTACCGGGACAGCTATGAGCAGTTCTTC.

The chain is built from TRBV2 and TRBJ2-3, with TRBD1 matching 9 bases. The CDR3 consists of 11 residues. V lost 2 bases and J lost 14; bases outside the gene matches: 2. CDR1 is SNHLY and CDR2 is FYNNEI in the germline V gene. Here the CDR3 DNA reads TGTGCCAGCAGTGAATGGGACAGGGTGTATTTT. Translated, it gives CASSEWDRVYF.

This chain uses TRBV4-2 with TRBJ1-2; the match to TRBD1 covers 8 bases. The V segment lost 3 bases and the J segment 4 bases; nucleotides outside the gene matches: 4. In germline, CDR1 is LGHNA, CDR2 YNFKEQ. The CDR3 spans 14 residues. The CDR3: CASSQDDRGYGYTF. Written as DNA, the CDR3 is TGTGCCAGCAGCCAGGATGACAGGGGCTATGGCTACACCTTC.

J is TRBJ1-1 and V is TRBV5-1; weak D call: TRBD1 (6 bases). This CDR3 contains 15 residues. V dropped 0 bases and J dropped 1 base, with 10 bases sitting between them. Germline assignment: CDR1 SGHRS and CDR2 YFSETQ. The CDR3 bases are TGCGCCAGCAGCTTGGCTACAGGGCCGAACACTGAAGCTTTCTTT. Amino acid sequence: CASSLATGPNTEAFF.

The rearrangement links TRBV2 to TRBJ1-6; 7 bases map to TRBD1. CDR1 is SNHLY, CDR2 FYNNEI, per germline. V lost 4 bases, J lost 7 bases, and 7 bases stayed unmatched. The CDR3 spans 15 residues. The CDR3 sequence is CASSGGDRLNSPLHF. CDR3 in DNA: TGTGCCAGCAGTGGTGGGGACAGATTGAATTCACCCCTCCACTTT.

This clone was counted between two and nine times. The chain employs TRBV28 and TRBJ1-1, with a weak D call TRBD1 (6 bases). Trimming stripped 6 bases from V and 7 bases from J, with 27 bases between. CDR3 length: 17 residues. Looked up from germline, CDR1 is MDHEN and CDR2 is SYDVKM. The CDR3 bases are TGTGCCAGCAGCCTTTTACAGGGCGCCGTGGGGAGCGGTGAAGCTTTCTTT. Translating gives CASSLLQGAVGSGEAFF.

This sequence joins TRBV7-2 and TRBJ2-1; 9 positions agree with TRBD2. Germline V gene lookup returns CDR1 SGHTA and CDR2 FQGNSA. This CDR3 spans 15 amino acids. V shed 3 bases and J 1 base; nucleotides not matched to a gene: 1. The CDR3 here is CASSFAGGSYNEQFF. Here the CDR3 DNA reads TGTGCCAGCAGCTTTGCGGGGGGGTCCTACAATGAGCAGTTCTTC.

The chain employs TRBV4-1 and TRBJ1-5; 9 bases match TRBD1. J was trimmed by 2 bases and V by 4 bases; bases with no gene match: 6. This CDR3 spans 16 amino acids. Germline loops: CDR1 MGHRA, CDR2 YSYEKL. The CDR3 region is CASSRTGGGGNQPQHF. CDR3 bases: TGCGCCAGCAGCCGAACAGGGGGCGGCGGCAATCAGCCCCAGCATTTT.

This chain links TRBV4-3 with TRBJ2-7, with D tentatively TRBD1 (7 bases). CDR3 length: 15 amino acids. CDR1 is LGHNA and CDR2 is YSLEER in the germline V gene. V lost 0 bases and J lost 4, with 13 bases in between. The CDR3 sequence: CASSQDSAGGYEQYF. For the CDR3, the DNA is TGCGCCAGCAGCCAAGATTCGGCAGGGGGGTACGAGCAGTACTTC.

The chain employs TRBV5-1 and TRBJ2-1; D call uncertain. Trimming removed 1 base at V and 5 bases at J, with 10 bases between. This CDR3 comprises 14 residues. The germline gives CDR1 SGHRS, CDR2 YFSETQ. The CDR3 spells CASSLMRSDNEQFF. The DNA for the CDR3 is TGCGCCAGCAGCTTGATGAGGAGCGACAATGAGCAGTTCTTC.

This chain uses TRBV3-1 (or the pseudogene TRBV3-2) with TRBJ2-5; 7 bases agree with TRBD2. Germline V CDR1 and CDR2: LGHDT, YNNKEL (reference sequence). This CDR3 comprises 16 residues. V trimming: 0 bases; J trimming: 5 bases; junction bases outside the gene matches: 9. The CDR3 loop reads CASSQDLGPGGETQYF. CDR3 coding DNA: TGTGCCAGCAGCCAAGATTTGGGCCCCGGGGGGGAGACCCAGTACTTC.

J is TRBJ1-2 and V is TRBV6-4; D is unresolved. Germline assignment: CDR1 MRHNA and CDR2 SNTAGT. CDR3 length: 16 residues. Deletions cut 2 bases from V and 1 base from J, with 14 bases between. The CDR3 bases are TGTGCCAGCAGTGACCTTCACGCCGACAATAACTATGGCTACACCTTC. Residues: CASSDLHADNNYGYTF.

The V gene is TRBV20-1, the J gene TRBJ2-3, with TRBD1 identical over 7 bases. Germline CDR1 is DFQATT and CDR2 is SNEGSKA (reference sequence). This CDR3 spans 12 amino acids. V trimming: 3 bases; J trimming: 4 bases; junction bases outside the gene matches: 1. The CDR3 sequence: CSASDRADTQYF. CDR3 DNA: TGCAGTGCTAGTGACAGGGCAGATACGCAGTATTTT.

In this sample, this clone turned up once. The chain joins TRBV5-4 to TRBJ1-1, with 7 bases lining up with TRBD1. Losses at the gene ends were 4 bases for V and 1 base for J; bases not matched to a gene: 7. Germline loops: CDR1 SGHNT, CDR2 YYREEE (reference sequence). This CDR3 is built from 15 residues. The CDR3 reads CASSARQGSNTEAFF. The CDR3 DNA follows: TGTGCCAGCAGCGCCAGACAGGGATCGAACACTGAAGCTTTCTTT.

The chain links TRBV28 to TRBJ2-3; TRBD2 matches 11 bases. Trimming removed 6 bases from V and 5 bases from J; junction bases left unmatched: 10. Per the germline V gene, CDR1 is MDHEN and CDR2 is SYDVKM. CDR3 size: 16 residues. CDR3 sequence: CASRSGTSGLGDTQYF. The CDR3, as DNA: TGTGCCAGCAGATCAGGGACTAGCGGTCTTGGAGATACGCAGTATTTT.

This clone was detected only a few times. The V gene is TRBV6-5, the J gene TRBJ2-1; TRBD2 matches 15 bases. The CDR3 has 14 residues. After removal of 4 bases from V and 10 bases from J, the junction contained 2 bases not matched to a gene. CDR1 is MNHEY and CDR2 is SVGAGI in the germline V gene. The CDR3 is CASSWTSGRGEQFF. The DNA of the CDR3 is TGTGCCAGCAGTTGGACTAGCGGGAGGGGCGAGCAGTTCTTC.

The genes are TRBV11-1 and TRBJ2-3, with D perhaps TRBD1 (6 bases). The germline V gene has CDR1 SGHAT and CDR2 FQDESV (reference sequence). Trimming took 3 bases from V and 3 from J, leaving 10 bases between them. This CDR3 has 14 residues. The CDR3 DNA reads as TGTGCCAGCAGCTTCCCCACAGGGACAGATACGCAGTATTTT. It codes for CASSFPTGTDTQYF.